This TCR beta chain was recovered during a study of blood T cell repertoires in COVID-19. Study at large: Specimens from acute and convalescent COVID-19 originated in the United States, Italy and Spain. From T cells, B-cell-depleted T cells, or PBMCs came the material, which was cDNA or gDNA.

Germline loops: CDR1 MNHEY, CDR2 SVGEGT. This CDR3 region has 17 residues. J gave up 2 bases and V 6 bases, and 16 bases lay outside the gene matches. Original analysis: Amplification of reference gene primers was used by the study to estimate nucleated cell counts. Measured with immunoSEQ multiplex PCR; TCRdb has only the in-frame clones, and not every one. Clonal size and the V and J genes are those of that table, whereas D and trimming came from the DNA. The sample yields some 150,000 clones, approximately 86% seen once. The receptor was isolated from a woman aged 55-69 years with acute or convalescent COVID-19. The J gene is TRBJ2-7, the V gene TRBV6-2 or TRBV6-3, with 7 bases matching TRBD1. Source material: peripheral blood. The CDR3 DNA is TGTGCCAGCAGCTTAATTGAAGCCGGGACAGTGGCCTACGAGCAGTACTTC. This encodes CASSLIEAGTVAYEQYF.